Below are 20 T cell receptor beta chains sequenced from a single sample in a study of shared clonotypes between healthy human individuals. The method was immunoSEQ multiplex PCR; TCRdb's version includes in-frame clones alone and lacks a portion of them. The sample lists more than 150,000 clones, 65% to 70% occurring once. The source material was memory CD4+ T cells sorted from blood. Subset meaning: CD45RA-negative fraction. The receptor source for this set is a man aged 30 to 45 in good health.

The V call is TRBV28, the J call TRBJ1-2; D is undetermined. The CDR3 has 13 residues. Germline V lookup: CDR1 MDHEN, CDR2 SYDVKM. V was clipped by 5 bases and J by 5 bases, with 12 bases between them. This CDR3 is CASSTGDQYGYTF. CDR3 nucleotides: TGTGCCAGCAGTACTGGTGATCAGTATGGCTACACCTTC.

The V call is TRBV6-1, the J call TRBJ1-3; D is uncertain. The CDR3 has 14 residues. Trimming stripped 8 bases from V and 0 bases from J, with 11 bases between. CDR1 is MNHNS and CDR2 is SASEGT in the germline V gene. CDR3: CASYRGASGNTIYF. The CDR3 bases are TGTGCCAGCTACCGGGGTGCCTCTGGAAACACCATATATTTT.

This rearrangement joins TRBV29-1 to TRBJ2-3; D may match TRBD1 or TRBD2 (7 bases each). The germline CDR1 and CDR2 sequences are SQVTM and ANQGSEA. This CDR3 has 14 residues. The V end lost 5 bases, the J end lost 3 bases, and 15 bases lay between the germline ends. The chain's CDR3 is CSVHRAGQTDTQYF. The CDR3 DNA reads as TGCAGCGTTCATAGAGCGGGACAGACAGATACGCAGTATTTT.

CDR3 in DNA: TGTGCCATCAGCCGGACAGGGGGGACAGATACGCAGTATTTT. This encodes CAISRTGGTDTQYF. V usage is TRBV10-3 and J usage is TRBJ2-3; TRBD1 matches 10 bases. With V trimmed by 6 bases and J by 3 bases, 3 bases remained unmatched. CDR3 length: 14 amino acids. The germline gives CDR1 ENHRY, CDR2 SYGVKD.

The sample holds a few counts of this clone. J is TRBJ2-7 and V is TRBV5-1; D might be TRBD2 (6 bases). CDR1 and CDR2 from the germline V gene are SGHRS and YFSETQ. Trimming removed 0 bases at V and 3 bases at J, with 10 bases between. The CDR3 covers 14 residues. The CDR3 protein is CASSLAGDNYEQYF. The CDR3 DNA reads TGCGCCAGCAGCTTGGCGGGGGATAACTACGAGCAGTACTTC.

The J gene is TRBJ1-5, the V gene TRBV18, with a tentative D call TRBD1 (6 bases). V lost 3 bases and J lost 3, with 12 bases in between. Germline loops: CDR1 KGHSH, CDR2 LQKENI. The CDR3 is 15 residues long. The CDR3 loop is CASSPGAGNNQPQHF. CDR3 nucleotides: TGTGCCAGCTCACCGGGGGCAGGGAACAATCAGCCCCAGCATTTT.

The chain joins TRBV7-9 to TRBJ2-3; TRBD2 aligns across 7 bases. Trimming removed 4 bases from V and 2 bases from J; junction bases left unmatched: 6. The CDR3 is 15 amino acids. Germline V gene sequence: CDR1 SEHNR, CDR2 FQNEAQ (reference sequence). CDR3: CASSSPSGITDTQYF. In DNA, the CDR3 is TGTGCCAGCAGCTCCCCTAGCGGAATCACAGATACGCAGTATTTT.

This clone was detected a few times. The chain employs TRBV19 and TRBJ2-1; a possible D gene is TRBD2 (5 bases). Germline CDR1 is LNHDA and CDR2 is SQIVND (reference sequence). The CDR3 sequence is 13 residues long. V lost 7 bases and J 4 bases, leaving 11 bases between the germline ends. The CDR3, as DNA: TGTGCCAGTACCTCCCGGGGATACAATGAGCAGTTCTTC. Translating gives CASTSRGYNEQFF.

The V and J genes are TRBV4-3 and TRBJ1-1; tentative D call: TRBD1 (5 bases). The CDR3 has 13 amino acids. Germline assignment: CDR1 LGHNA and CDR2 YSLEER. The V gene lost 0 bases and the J gene lost 3 bases, with 5 bases spanning the gap. The CDR3 region is CASSQEGDTEAFF. DNA for the CDR3: TGCGCCAGCAGCCAAGAAGGGGACACTGAAGCTTTCTTT.

The chain uses TRBV5-6 and TRBJ1-1, with TRBD1 matching 7 bases. The V segment lost 1 base and the J segment 1 base; nucleotides outside the gene matches: 1. This CDR3 has 14 residues. Looked up from germline, CDR1 is SGHDT and CDR2 is YYEEEE. CDR3 in DNA: TGTGCCAGCAGCTTGTCAGGGGGGAACACTGAAGCTTTCTTT. Residues: CASSLSGGNTEAFF.

The chain is built from TRBV6-5 and TRBJ2-7, with D possibly TRBD2 on 7 matching bases. V was cut by 4 bases and J by 6 bases, with 19 bases left in between. This CDR3 comprises 15 residues. Germline assignment: CDR1 MNHEY and CDR2 SVGAGI. The CDR3 coding sequence is TGTGCCAGCAGTTCCACCAACTCGGGGGGCCTCGAGCAGTACTTC. As protein: CASSSTNSGGLEQYF.

The CDR3 coding sequence is TGTGCCAGCAGCTTGACGGCGGGAGGATACATCAATGAGCAGTTCTTC. Amino acid sequence: CASSLTAGGYINEQFF. The chain carries TRBV7-9 and TRBJ2-1; 8 bases are a match to TRBD2. Looked up from germline, CDR1 is SEHNR and CDR2 is FQNEAQ (reference sequence). V dropped 3 bases and J dropped 6; count of bases not matched to a gene: 10. The length of the CDR3 is 16 residues.

The rearrangement links TRBV7-1 to TRBJ2-1; 8 nucleotides align to TRBD2. TRBV7-1 is known as an ORF, though its function is uncertain. V shed 3 bases, J shed 0 bases, and the junction held 1 base outside the gene matches. CDR3 length: 15 amino acids. CDR3 loop: CASSSGTSSYNEQFF. The CDR3 region has the DNA TGTGCCAGCAGCTCGGGGACTAGCTCCTACAATGAGCAGTTCTTC.

The sample holds a few counts of this clone. This chain uses TRBV28 with TRBJ2-7; D is undetermined. Looked up from germline, CDR1 is MDHEN and CDR2 is SYDVKM. The length of the CDR3 is 12 residues. V was cut by 1 base and J by 6 bases, with 7 bases left in between. For the CDR3, the DNA is TGTGCCAGCAGTTTATTGGTTACCGAGCAGTACTTC. It specifies CASSLLVTEQYF.

J is TRBJ2-3 and V is TRBV7-6; D not resolved. The CDR3 loop spans 15 amino acids. The germline CDR1 and CDR2 sequences are SGHVS and FNYEAQ. With 2 bases removed from V and 0 bases from J, the gap between germline ends came to 9 bases. The CDR3 loop reads CASSLNPSSTDTQYF. The CDR3 DNA is TGTGCCAGCAGCTTAAATCCTTCAAGCACAGATACGCAGTATTTT.

The chain uses TRBV6-5 and TRBJ2-7, with TRBD2 matching over 7 bases. V shed 6 bases and J 0 bases; nucleotides not matched to a gene: 8. The CDR3 has 15 residues. Germline CDR1 is MNHEY and CDR2 is SVGAGI. The CDR3 reads CASSVVAGLSYEQYF. The CDR3 DNA follows: TGTGCCAGCAGCGTTGTAGCGGGCCTCTCCTACGAGCAGTACTTC.

This chain connects TRBV29-1 to TRBJ2-1; D possibly corresponds to TRBD1 (6 bases). CDR1 and CDR2 (germline): SQVTM, ANQGSEA. Trimming pared 7 bases from V and 7 bases from J, leaving 11 bases between. The CDR3 is 11 residues long. CDR3 protein: CSGRTANEQFF. The DNA for the CDR3 is TGCAGCGGCCGGACAGCAAATGAGCAGTTCTTC.

The chain employs TRBV6-5 and TRBJ2-2; D is unresolved. The germline V gene encodes CDR1 MNHEY and CDR2 SVGAGI. The V end was cut by 6 bases, the J end by 3 bases, with 5 bases between. The CDR3 has 12 amino acids. CDR3 protein: CASSPYTGELFF. The CDR3 bases are TGTGCCAGCAGCCCCTACACCGGGGAGCTGTTTTTT.

The rearrangement joins TRBV6-4 to TRBJ2-2; tentatively, D is TRBD2 (6 bases). This CDR3 is built from 14 residues. Germline lookup yields CDR1 MRHNA and CDR2 SNTAGT. V lost 4 bases and J 7 bases, leaving 13 bases between the germline ends. DNA for the CDR3: TGTGCCAGCAGTGCCCTAACCGGGGGCGGGGAGCTGTTTTTT. Amino acid sequence: CASSALTGGGELFF.

This clone was seen once. The chain recombines TRBV5-1 with TRBJ2-7, with 9 bases aligning to TRBD1. Trimming took 4 bases from V and 4 from J; bases not matched to a gene: 9. Germline V gene data show CDR1 as SGHRS and CDR2 as YFSETQ. The CDR3 has 15 residues. CDR3 loop: CASSIPDGTGYEQYF. CDR3 DNA sequence: TGCGCCAGCAGCATACCCGACGGGACAGGGTACGAGCAGTACTTC.